The present TCR beta chain was sequenced within a study of control samples from healthy donors and cancer patients. The CDR3 runs 15 residues. From germline, CDR1 is MNHEY and CDR2 SMNVEV (reference sequence). V lost 0 bases to trimming and J lost 1 base; unmatched junction nucleotides: 2. This clone was seen only once. Sequenced by immunoSEQ multiplex PCR; TCRdb stores in-frame clones only, minus some. The sample has under 150,000 clones; about nine tenths are singletons. The chain is built from TRBV27 and TRBJ1-1; 7 bases match TRBD1. The sequencing input was PBMCs. This TCR was sampled from a man between 50 and 59 years old with head and neck cancer. This CDR3 is CASSLSWTGNTEAFF. The CDR3 DNA follows: TGTGCCAGCAGTTTATCGTGGACAGGGAACACTGAAGCTTTCTTT.